Below, 32 T cell receptor beta chains from the same sample are listed, as sequenced in a study of shared T cell receptors in the human thymus. Sequenced by immunoSEQ multiplex PCR; TCRdb stores in-frame clones only, minus some. Of about 380,000 clones listed, roughly 94% were seen once; the top ten hold approximately 0.02%. Input material: thymocytes. The receptors originated from a human donor.

CDR3 protein: CASSSSGTAGSYEQYF. CDR3 coding DNA: TGTGCCAGCAGCTCGAGCGGGACCGCGGGCTCCTACGAGCAGTACTTC. This chain links TRBV5-4 with TRBJ2-7; 7 bases are shared with TRBD2. The trim removed 3 bases at V and 0 bases at J, leaving 9 bases unmatched. The germline gives CDR1 SGHNT, CDR2 YYREEE (reference sequence). The CDR3 has 16 amino acids.

The J gene is TRBJ2-7, the V gene TRBV21-1; the table's D call of TRBD1 was not tested on the DNA. TRBV21-1 is recorded as a pseudogene. This CDR3 spans 16 amino acids. CDR3 loop: CASSKASTGISSEQYF. As DNA, the CDR3 is TGTGCCAGCAGCAAGGCCTCGACAGGGATCTCCTCCGAGCAGTACTTC.

The gene calls are TRBV21-1 and TRBJ1-4. TRBV21-1 is designated a pseudogene. This CDR3 is built from 17 residues. CDR3 in amino acids: CASSKALLGGTNEKLFF. In DNA form, the CDR3 reads TGTGCCAGCAGCAAAGCCCTTCTGGGAGGGACTAATGAAAAACTGTTTTTT.

This chain links TRBV13 with TRBJ2-7; either TRBD1 or TRBD2 may fit D (5 bases each). The CDR3 runs 12 residues. The germline V gene has CDR1 PRHDT and CDR2 FYEKMQ (reference sequence). V lost 9 bases and J 7 bases, leaving 16 bases between the germline ends. The CDR3 sequence is CARGMGVEEQYF. The CDR3 DNA reads as TGTGCCAGGGGAATGGGGGTTGAAGAGCAGTACTTC.

This chain connects TRBV6-5 to TRBJ1-1, with D possibly TRBD1 on 6 matching bases. The germline CDR1 and CDR2 sequences are MNHEY and SVGAGI. Between the trimmed V and J ends, which lost 2 bases and 1 base, there was a span of 14 bases. This CDR3 spans 16 amino acids. CDR3 amino acids: CASSYGTKSPNTEAFF. The CDR3 nucleotides read TGTGCCAGCAGTTACGGGACAAAGAGTCCGAACACTGAAGCTTTCTTT.

The V call is TRBV10-2, the J call TRBJ1-1, with TRBD1 identical over 7 bases. Per germline, CDR1 WSHSY and CDR2 SAAADI. The CDR3 is 13 amino acids. With 7 bases clipped from V and 0 bases from J, the junction kept 2 bases outside the gene matches. CDR3 DNA: TGCGCCAGCACCGGACAGGTGAACACTGAAGCTTTCTTT. Amino acids: CASTGQVNTEAFF.

V gene TRBV25-1 combines with J gene TRBJ1-4; D might be TRBD1 (6 bases). The V and J ends lost 1 base and 8 bases respectively, with 17 bases between them. CDR3 length: 16 residues. Germline V gene sequence: CDR1 MGHDK, CDR2 SYGVNS. CDR3 sequence: CASSEWWIQGQEKLFF. Here the CDR3 DNA reads TGTGCCAGCAGTGAATGGTGGATTCAGGGGCAAGAAAAACTGTTTTTT.

This clone was found once. This chain connects TRBV28 to TRBJ2-1; the D gene is possibly TRBD2 (6 bases). Germline loops: CDR1 MDHEN, CDR2 SYDVKM. The CDR3 has 13 amino acids. Trimming shortened V by 5 bases and J by 4 bases, and 9 bases separated the two germline ends. The CDR3 loop is CASSRDWYNEQFF. CDR3 DNA: TGTGCCAGCAGTCGGGACTGGTACAATGAGCAGTTCTTC.

This clone was counted once. This chain uses TRBV30 with TRBJ2-2; possible D gene TRBD2, 5 bases. The CDR3 runs to 16 residues. Trimming stripped 3 bases from V and 1 base from J, with 15 bases between. Per the germline V gene, CDR1 is GTSNPN and CDR2 is SVGIG (reference sequence). In DNA, the CDR3 is TGTGCCTGGAGGAGAGGGCGGGCGGGGAACACCGGGGAGCTGTTTTTT. It translates to CAWRRGRAGNTGELFF.

This clone has just one count. The V and J genes are TRBV28 and TRBJ2-2, with 8 bases identical to TRBD1. The V gene's germline CDR1 is MDHEN and CDR2 SYDVKM. The CDR3 totals 14 residues. The junction had 4 bases not matched to a gene; V was cut back by 5 bases and J by 5 bases. CDR3 residues: CASSQQGETGELFF. The CDR3 DNA reads as TGTGCCAGCAGTCAACAGGGGGAAACCGGGGAGCTGTTTTTT.

In its sample, this clone was seen a few times. The V gene is TRBV19, the J gene TRBJ1-1; possible D gene TRBD1, 5 bases. The CDR3 is made up of 12 amino acids. The germline CDR1 and CDR2 sequences are LNHDA and SQIVND (reference sequence). Trimming removed 5 bases at V and 5 bases at J, with 9 bases between. The CDR3 is CASSSEGTEAFF. The CDR3 DNA reads as TGTGCCAGTAGTTCAGAGGGGACTGAAGCTTTCTTT.

The chain uses TRBV7-8 and TRBJ2-1; 8 bases are shared with TRBD2. The trim removed 3 bases at V and 5 bases at J, leaving 3 bases unmatched. Germline loops: CDR1 SGHVS, CDR2 FQNEAQ. The CDR3 has 14 residues. CDR3 sequence: CASSFTSGDNEQFF. CDR3 nucleotides: TGTGCCAGCAGCTTCACTAGCGGCGACAATGAGCAGTTCTTC.

The CDR3 bases are TGCGCCAGCAGCCCTTCGTGGGGGTATGAACGCAATCAGCCCCAGCATTTT. The encoded protein is CASSPSWGYERNQPQHF. This chain joins TRBV4-1 and TRBJ1-5, with D maybe TRBD1 (5 bases). Germline V CDR1 and CDR2: MGHRA, YSYEKL. CDR3 length equals 17 residues. V lost 4 bases, J lost 2 bases, and 18 bases lay in between.

The CDR3 is CASSDQVSNQPQHF. CDR3 DNA: TGTGCCAGCAGTGACCAGGTTAGCAATCAGCCCCAGCATTTT. The chain joins TRBV2 to TRBJ1-5; D remains unclear. The length of the CDR3 is 14 residues. CDR1 SNHLY and CDR2 FYNNEI come from the germline V gene. V gave up 3 bases and J gave up 0 bases, with 6 bases separating them.

J is TRBJ2-5 and V is TRBV11-2; no firm D call. Per germline, CDR1 SGHAT and CDR2 FQNNGV. The V end lost 1 base, the J end lost 1 base, and 13 bases lay between the germline ends. This CDR3 has 16 amino acids. CDR3 sequence: CASSLATLPPQETQYF. CDR3 in DNA: TGTGCCAGCAGCTTAGCCACCCTCCCCCCCCAAGAGACCCAGTACTTC.

The chain recombines TRBV6-6 with TRBJ1-5, with D hard to call. The CDR3 runs to 14 residues. V lost 4 bases and J lost 0, with 7 bases in between. Germline CDR1 and CDR2: MNHNY and SVGAGI (reference sequence). CDR3 coding DNA: TGTGCCAGCAGTTGGATTGATAGCAATCAGCCCCAGCATTTT. This codes for CASSWIDSNQPQHF.

In its sample, this clone was seen once. The rearrangement links TRBV5-1 to TRBJ2-5; 14 bases are a match to TRBD2. The CDR3 length is 18 residues. Germline trimming cut 1 base from V and 5 bases from J; bases unmatched to any gene: 10. In germline, CDR1 is SGHRS, CDR2 YFSETQ. Written as DNA, the CDR3 is TGCGCCAGCAGCTTGACGGGACTAGCGGGGGAGGGCCGGGAGACCCAGTACTTC. Translating it yields CASSLTGLAGEGRETQYF.

The CDR3 spells CATTYRGEGGIQYF. The DNA for the CDR3 is TGTGCCACCACTTATCGAGGGGAGGGCGGCATTCAGTACTTC. The chain links TRBV15 to TRBJ2-4, with 7 bases identical to TRBD2. Germline V lookup: CDR1 LNHNV, CDR2 YYDKDF (reference sequence). The CDR3 extends over 14 amino acids. Trimming removed 7 bases from V and 9 bases from J; junction bases left unmatched: 12.

This clone came up once. The rearrangement joins TRBV6-5 to TRBJ2-1; 10 bases agree with TRBD2. The V and J ends lost 4 bases and 7 bases, in that order; junction bases with no gene match: 7. This CDR3 comprises 15 residues. Germline V CDR1 and CDR2: MNHEY, SVGAGI. CDR3 sequence (DNA): TGTGCCAGCAGTTCCAGAGCGGGAGGGGCGAATGAGCAGTTCTTC. This codes for CASSSRAGGANEQFF.

This clone was found once. This sequence joins TRBV28 and TRBJ2-3, with 8 bases identical to TRBD2. Losses at the gene ends were 6 bases for V and 2 bases for J; bases not matched to a gene: 10. Germline V gives CDR1 MDHEN, CDR2 SYDVKM. The CDR3 consists of 16 residues. CDR3 in DNA: TGTGCCAGCAGCCCCGGGAAGCGGGGGCACACAGATACGCAGTATTTT. This translates into CASSPGKRGHTDTQYF. Looking up the rest from reference TRBV28 and TRBJ2-3 gives the full variable domain: DVKVTQSSRYLVKRTGEKVFLECVQDMDHENMFWYRQDPGLGLRLIYFSYDVKMKEKGDIPEGYSVSREKKERFSLILESASTNQTSMYLCASSPGKRGHTDTQYFGPGTRLTVL.

The genes are TRBV7-9 and TRBJ2-7, with 15 positions matching TRBD2. J lost 3 bases, V lost 1 base, and 7 bases had no gene match. This CDR3 region has 18 residues. Germline V gives CDR1 SEHNR, CDR2 FQNEAQ (reference sequence). This CDR3 is CASSLGTSGRAKNYEQYF. The DNA for the CDR3 is TGTGCCAGCAGCTTAGGGACTAGCGGGAGGGCCAAAAACTACGAGCAGTACTTC.

This chain joins TRBV7-6 and TRBJ2-7; 9 bases align to TRBD1. Germline CDR1 reads SGHVS; CDR2 reads FNYEAQ. This CDR3 spans 16 amino acids. The ends lost 4 bases at V and 9 bases at J; junction bases unmatched: 16. This chain's CDR3 is CASSSRTGAQSGGQYF. CDR3 DNA: TGTGCCAGCAGCTCCAGGACAGGGGCGCAATCTGGGGGGCAGTACTTC.

The chain employs TRBV7-2 and TRBJ1-2; D not resolved. This CDR3 has 16 amino acids. Trimming took 2 bases from V and 5 from J, leaving 18 bases between them. Germline V gene data show CDR1 as SGHTA and CDR2 as FQGNSA. The CDR3 nucleotides read TGTGCCAGCAGCTTATCCGCAGGACCGCCTTATTATGGCTACACCTTC. Protein product: CASSLSAGPPYYGYTF.

The chain combines TRBV7-2 with TRBJ1-1; 8 nucleotides align to TRBD1. Germline V CDR1 and CDR2: SGHTA, FQGNSA. The CDR3 is 14 residues long. J gave up 11 bases and V 1 base, and 9 bases lay outside the gene matches. The CDR3, as DNA: TGTGCCAGCAGCTTAGGTGACAGGGGAAGCAAGGCTTTCTTT. Encoded protein: CASSLGDRGSKAFF.

The J gene is TRBJ1-5, the V gene TRBV5-1, with D possibly being TRBD1 (6 bases). Germline V lookup: CDR1 SGHRS, CDR2 YFSETQ. V was shortened by 2 bases and J by 5 bases, with 17 bases between the two germline ends. The CDR3 has 16 residues. For the CDR3, the DNA is TGCGCCAGCAGCTTACGCCCCACTACAGGGCATCAGCCCCAGCATTTT. This encodes CASSLRPTTGHQPQHF.

The chain employs TRBV5-1 and TRBJ2-5; possibly TRBD2 for D (5 bases). V was shortened by 4 bases and J by 5 bases, with 18 bases between the two germline ends. The germline gives CDR1 SGHRS, CDR2 YFSETQ. The CDR3 extends over 15 amino acids. The CDR3 sequence is CASSIVVGKRETQYF. CDR3 coding DNA: TGCGCCAGCAGCATCGTGGTCGGGAAAAGGGAGACCCAGTACTTC.

This chain joins TRBV15 and TRBJ2-7; 9 positions agree with TRBD2. The ends lost 0 bases at V and 7 bases at J; junction bases unmatched: 19. Germline assignment: CDR1 LNHNV and CDR2 YYDKDF (reference sequence). This CDR3 has 19 residues. DNA for the CDR3: TGTGCCACCAGCAGAGATGGAATCACTAGCGGGCTATCCCACGGTGAGCAGTACTTC. As protein: CATSRDGITSGLSHGEQYF.

The chain uses TRBV6-5 and TRBJ1-1, with D perhaps TRBD1 (5 bases). This CDR3 spans 12 amino acids. CDR1 is MNHEY and CDR2 is SVGAGI in the germline V gene. V shed 7 bases and J shed 2 bases, with 8 bases lying between them. The chain's CDR3 is CASTGYNTEAFF. CDR3 sequence (DNA): TGTGCCAGCACAGGGTACAACACTGAAGCTTTCTTT.

The CDR3 DNA reads as TGTGCCAGCAGTTTAAACTCCAGGGGATCGGGCACTGAAGCTTTCTTT. Translated: CASSLNSRGSGTEAFF. The V and J genes are TRBV27 and TRBJ1-1; D is perhaps TRBD1 (6 bases). Germline V gene lookup returns CDR1 MNHEY and CDR2 SMNVEV (reference sequence). CDR3 length: 16 amino acids. Deletions cut 2 bases from V and 4 bases from J, with 17 bases between.

CDR3 protein: CATSRDGCPSSYEQYF. For the CDR3, the DNA is TGTGCCACCAGCAGAGACGGTTGTCCCTCATCCTACGAGCAGTACTTC. V is TRBV15 and J is TRBJ2-7; D unresolved. The germline V gene has CDR1 LNHNV and CDR2 YYDKDF (reference sequence). V was pared by 0 bases and J by 1 base, with 13 bases between. The CDR3 length is 16 residues.

This chain connects TRBV9 to TRBJ2-6, with D maybe TRBD1 (5 bases). V was trimmed by 3 bases and J by 0 bases, leaving 16 bases between them. This CDR3 contains 18 residues. Per the germline V gene, CDR1 is SGDLS and CDR2 is YYNGEE. The CDR3 protein is CASSEGRTAYSGANVLTF. CDR3 bases: TGTGCCAGCAGCGAGGGGCGGACGGCATACTCTGGGGCCAACGTCCTGACTTTC.

The V call is TRBV4-3, the J call TRBJ1-4; a possible D gene is TRBD1 (6 bases). The CDR3 is 16 residues long. Germline V gives CDR1 LGHNA, CDR2 YSLEER. The ends were cut back, 4 bases at V and 8 bases at J, with 20 bases in the middle. CDR3 DNA sequence: TGCGCCAGCAGCCGCCATACCGGACAGTTACGGGAAAAACTGTTTTTT. It specifies CASSRHTGQLREKLFF.